This is a list of T cell receptor beta chains from one sample in a study of cytomegalovirus exposure and HLA in healthy donors. The method was immunoSEQ multiplex PCR; TCRdb's version includes in-frame clones alone and lacks a portion of them. The repertoire holds some 170,000 clones, with 86% as singletons. Sequencing was carried out using PBMCs. The receptors stem from a woman younger than 35 in good health and CMV-seronegative. The CDR3 runs from the conserved cysteine through the conserved F or W. Fields, in order: J gene, D gene, clone size, V gene, CDR3 protein, CDR3 DNA. D genes are given only for firm matches. Size values are once, few and many counts, or a class for expanded clones, and some rows have none.

TRBJ2-1	.	.	TRBV27	CASLPAGTHEQFF	TGTGCCAGCCTTCCGGCGGGTACGCATGAGCAGTTCTTC
TRBJ2-7	TRBD1	.	TRBV27	CASSLHGTGSYEQYF	TGTGCCAGCAGTCTCCACGGGACAGGGTCCTACGAGCAGTACTTC
TRBJ2-7	.	.	TRBV2	CASSEKSGLLYEQYF	TGTGCCAGCAGTGAAAAATCAGGGCTCCTCTACGAGCAGTACTTC
TRBJ1-5	TRBD1	.	TRBV29-1	CSVGTDRGRQPQHF	TGCAGCGTTGGAACCGACAGGGGACGGCAGCCCCAGCATTTT
TRBJ2-5	TRBD2	.	TRBV14	CASSQEASGLAGSETQYF	TGTGCCAGCAGCCAAGAGGCAAGCGGACTAGCGGGGAGCGAGACCCAGTACTTC
TRBJ2-1	TRBD1	.	TRBV2	CASSTTRRQGGLEQFF	TGTGCCAGCAGTACAACCAGGAGACAGGGTGGCCTTGAGCAGTTCTTC
TRBJ2-2	.	.	TRBV5-4	CASTIYRGAGELFF	TGTGCCAGCACTATTTATAGAGGTGCCGGGGAGCTGTTTTTT
TRBJ2-7	TRBD2	.	TRBV4-1	CASSPSGSVTVAYEQYF	TGCGCCAGCAGCCCTAGCGGGAGCGTAACCGTCGCCTACGAGCAGTACTTC
TRBJ1-2	TRBD1	.	TRBV2	CASRRTGLNYGYTF	TGTGCCAGCAGAAGGACAGGTTTAAACTATGGCTACACCTTC
TRBJ2-7	.	once	TRBV7-6	CASSLVESYEQYF	TGTGCCAGCAGCTTAGTTGAGTCCTACGAGCAGTACTTC
TRBJ1-1	.	.	TRBV4-1	CASSQAQEGKNTEAFF	TGCGCCAGCAGCCAAGCCCAGGAGGGGAAAAACACTGAAGCTTTCTTT
TRBJ2-1	.	.	TRBV4-3	CASTPDSGTLGEQFF	TGCGCCAGCACCCCGGATAGCGGTACGTTGGGTGAGCAGTTCTTC
TRBJ1-2	TRBD1	.	TRBV4-3	CASSRDRANYGYTF	TGCGCCAGCAGCCGCGACAGGGCGAACTATGGCTACACCTTC
TRBJ2-7	TRBD2	.	TRBV10-3	CAIKGTSGGWQYF	TGTGCCATCAAGGGGACTAGCGGGGGATGGCAGTACTTC
TRBJ1-1	TRBD1	.	TRBV18	CASSPKQGAQNTEAFF	TGTGCCAGCTCACCCAAACAGGGGGCGCAGAACACTGAAGCTTTCTTT
TRBJ1-1	.	.	TRBV14	CASSQLGGTEAFF	TGTGCCAGCAGCCAACTCGGGGGAACTGAAGCTTTCTTT
TRBJ2-7	TRBD1	.	TRBV19	CASSTPGQSYEQYF	TGTGCCAGTAGTACTCCGGGACAGTCCTACGAGCAGTACTTC
TRBJ1-5	.	few	TRBV2	CASISEINQPQHF	TGTGCCAGCATAAGCGAGATCAATCAGCCCCAGCATTTT
TRBJ2-7	TRBD2	.	TRBV5-1	CASSLIVPAGAFYEQYF	TGCGCCAGCAGCTTGATTGTACCCGCGGGAGCGTTTTACGAGCAGTACTTC
TRBJ2-2	TRBD2	.	TRBV29-1	CSVVSSGNTGELFF	TGCAGCGTTGTGTCTAGCGGGAACACCGGGGAGCTGTTTTTT
TRBJ1-2	.	.	TRBV9	CASSPFLGGTF	TGTGCCAGCAGCCCCTTTTTGGGGGGCACCTTC
TRBJ2-1	.	.	TRBV19	CASSGRGGAEQFF	TGTGCCAGTAGTGGTAGGGGGGGCGCTGAGCAGTTCTTC
TRBJ2-7	TRBD1	.	TRBV29-1	CSTRDRGLDEQYF	TGCAGCACCCGGGACAGGGGCTTAGACGAGCAGTACTTC
TRBJ1-1	.	.	TRBV7-9	CASSTLDREAFF	TGTGCCAGCAGCACCTTAGACAGAGAGGCTTTCTTT
TRBJ2-2	.	.	TRBV9	CASSVGWRNDGQGWFGELFF	TGTGCCAGCAGCGTAGGGTGGCGTAACGATGGCCAGGGTTGGTTCGGGGAGCTGTTTTTT
TRBJ1-1	.	.	TRBV7-9	CASSLAPNKGVGFF	TGTGCCAGCAGCTTAGCCCCTAATAAGGGGGTCGGTTTCTTT
TRBJ1-2	.	once	TRBV25-1	CASSEGVRQQEDYGYTF	TGTGCCAGCAGTGAAGGTGTAAGACAGCAAGAGGACTATGGCTACACCTTC
TRBJ2-1	TRBD2	.	TRBV6-5	CASRTLAGGLGEQFF	TGTGCCAGCAGAACGCTAGCGGGGGGGTTAGGTGAGCAGTTCTTC
TRBJ2-5	.	.	TRBV18	CASSPRPGTETQYF	TGTGCCAGCTCACCACGGCCGGGTACAGAGACCCAGTACTTC
TRBJ1-1	.	.	TRBV10-2	CASSPQMNTEAFF	TGCGCCAGCTCCCCACAGATGAACACTGAAGCTTTCTTT
TRBJ1-3	.	.	TRBV5-4	CASSLQQGSGNTIYF	TGTGCCAGCAGCTTACAGCAGGGTTCTGGAAACACCATATATTTT
TRBJ1-1	.	.	TRBV29-1	CSVVQGGTEAFF	TGCAGCGTTGTACAGGGAGGGACTGAAGCTTTCTTT
TRBJ2-7	TRBD2	.	TRBV6-1	CASSESLAGMVYEQYF	TGTGCCAGCAGTGAATCGCTAGCGGGGATGGTATACGAGCAGTACTTC
TRBJ1-1	.	.	TRBV5-1	CASRPSGALNTEAFF	TGCGCCAGCAGACCCTCAGGGGCCTTGAACACTGAAGCTTTCTTT
TRBJ2-7	.	.	TRBV7-6	CASSPNYEQYF	TGTGCCAGCAGCCCTAATTACGAGCAGTACTTC
TRBJ2-3	TRBD1	.	TRBV6-5	CASSYSTGITDTQYF	TGTGCCAGCAGTTACTCGACAGGGATCACAGATACGCAGTATTTT
TRBJ2-5	.	.	TRBV18	CASSPNSNRETQYF	TGTGCCAGCTCCCCTAACTCTAATCGGGAGACCCAGTACTTC
TRBJ1-1	.	.	TRBV30	CAWSVFPMNTEAFF	TGTGCCTGGAGTGTTTTCCCAATGAACACTGAAGCTTTCTTT
TRBJ1-4	TRBD1	.	TRBV4-1	CASSLNPGQGATQNEKLFF	TGCGCCAGCAGCCTTAATCCAGGGCAGGGGGCCACCCAGAATGAAAAACTGTTTTTT
TRBJ1-6	TRBD1	.	TRBV2	CASSAQTGANSPLHF	TGTGCCAGCAGTGCCCAGACAGGGGCCAATTCACCCCTCCACTTT
TRBJ2-7	TRBD2	.	TRBV7-2	CASSLRVLAGVRLSEQYF	TGTGCCAGCAGCTTAAGGGTACTAGCGGGAGTCCGGCTCTCCGAGCAGTACTTC
TRBJ2-5	.	.	TRBV30	CAWTDGDLVTGTQYF	TGTGCCTGGACCGATGGCGACCTAGTAACCGGTACCCAGTACTTC
TRBJ2-5	TRBD1	.	TRBV9	CASSARTGKEQTQYF	TGTGCCAGCAGCGCCAGGACAGGGAAGGAGCAGACCCAGTACTTC
TRBJ1-2	.	.	TRBV9	CASSVTPRGKVLYGYTF	TGTGCCAGCAGCGTAACCCCCCGGGGTAAGGTACTCTATGGCTACACCTTC
TRBJ1-5	.	.	TRBV19	CASSLDGEPNQPQHF	TGTGCCAGTAGTCTGGACGGGGAACCGAATCAGCCCCAGCATTTT
TRBJ2-5	.	.	TRBV10-3	CAISERGQLQETQYF	TGTGCCATCAGTGAGCGAGGACAGCTCCAAGAGACCCAGTACTTC
TRBJ2-4	.	.	TRBV19	CASSGRTGRQYF	TGTGCCAGTAGTGGGAGAACGGGGAGACAGTACTTC
TRBJ1-4	.	.	TRBV19	CASTLRFLTGEKLFF	TGTGCCAGTACCCTTAGGTTCCTCACAGGGGAAAAACTGTTTTTT
TRBJ1-2	.	.	TRBV5-6	CASSLKQLETAAAYGYTF	TGTGCCAGCAGCTTAAAGCAGCTCGAAACCGCCGCGGCCTATGGCTACACCTTC
TRBJ1-5	.	.	TRBV19	CASSGLQGQPQHF	TGTGCCAGTAGCGGATTACAGGGTCAGCCCCAGCATTTT
TRBJ1-1	.	.	TRBV7-3	CASSSETAQNTEAFF	TGTGCCAGCAGCTCCGAGACAGCGCAGAACACTGAAGCTTTCTTT
TRBJ2-3	.	.	TRBV27	CASGFPPSDTQYF	TGTGCCAGCGGCTTTCCACCCTCAGATACGCAGTATTTT
TRBJ2-2	.	few	TRBV7-2	CASSRGLTKRELFF	TGTGCCAGCAGCCGCGGGTTAACGAAGCGGGAGCTGTTTTTT
TRBJ1-1	.	once	TRBV2	CASSAEGSTEAFF	TGTGCCAGCAGTGCTGAAGGGAGTACTGAAGCTTTCTTT